A selection of T cell receptor beta chains follows, all from one sample in a study of cytomegalovirus exposure and HLA in healthy donors. Sequencing used immunoSEQ multiplex PCR; TCRdb keeps in-frame clones, though not all of them. The sample records approximately 190,000 clones, 84% being singletons. Sample: PBMCs. The receptors come from a woman between 25 and 40 years old in good health and CMV-seropositive. The CDR3 runs from the conserved cysteine through the conserved F or W. The order of the fields is V gene, D gene, J gene, CDR3 protein. D genes are given only for firm matches.

TRBV28	TRBD2	TRBJ2-3	CASTLGTSGSSDTQYF
TRBV15	NA	TRBJ2-6	CATSRDRGANVLTF
TRBV5-1	NA	TRBJ2-7	CASSLFASGGDYEQYF
TRBV29-1	NA	TRBJ2-7	CSVETDRTYEQYF
TRBV7-6	TRBD2	TRBJ2-1	CASSLERAGGRNEQFF
TRBV6-5	NA	TRBJ1-1	CASGRGLNTEAFF
TRBV6-5	TRBD2	TRBJ2-5	CASSYSASGKETQYF
TRBV29-1	TRBD2	TRBJ2-1	CSAKSSGGYNEQFF
TRBV6-4	NA	TRBJ2-7	CASSDSTPTYEQYF
TRBV2	TRBD1	TRBJ2-7	CASSEGQGGIYEQYF
TRBV7-9	TRBD1	TRBJ1-5	CASSTGQGANQPQHF
TRBV9	NA	TRBJ2-6	CASSVGQYSGANVLTF
TRBV5-1	NA	TRBJ1-1	CASSLNTDTEAFF
TRBV7-9	NA	TRBJ2-6	CASSYFGDNVLTF
TRBV30	TRBD1	TRBJ2-7	CAWSEFPTGAYEQYF
TRBV29-1	NA	TRBJ1-1	CSVSREGGSTEAFF
TRBV19	TRBD2	TRBJ2-1	CASSGLAGGPYNEQFF
TRBV7-3	NA	TRBJ2-5	CASSPLGRPSQYF
TRBV19	TRBD1	TRBJ2-6	CASSNIFGTGSPVLTF
TRBV19	NA	TRBJ2-2	CASSISGVTGELFF
TRBV5-1	NA	TRBJ1-1	CASSLGTQNTEAFF
TRBV18	TRBD1	TRBJ1-1	CASSPTRGQNTEAFF
TRBV11-2	NA	TRBJ2-1	CASGRAGDEQFF
TRBV4-1	TRBD1	TRBJ1-1	CASSQSPLRKTGKNTEAFF
TRBV6-4	NA	TRBJ2-2	CASRISGNTGELFF
TRBV27	TRBD1	TRBJ2-7	CASSGWDSTYEQYF
TRBV30	NA	TRBJ1-2	CAWSPGGGYTF
TRBV4-2	TRBD2	TRBJ2-7	CASSQDATTGTSSYEQYF
TRBV6-5	NA	TRBJ2-7	CASSSNSGSYEQYF
TRBV5-1	TRBD2	TRBJ2-1	CASSLDIAGGYNEQFF
TRBV6-1	NA	TRBJ2-7	CASSEFRGGTGYEQYF
TRBV5-1	TRBD1	TRBJ1-1	CASSLEPDRSNTEAFF
TRBV15	NA	TRBJ1-1	CATSRGANTEAFF
TRBV7-9	TRBD1	TRBJ1-1	CASSLTQGGRGTEAFF